The 21 T cell receptor beta chains presented below share a single source sample, sequenced in a study of cytomegalovirus exposure and HLA in healthy donors. Amplification used 60 Vbeta primers and 13 Jbeta primers. Clones were sequenced by immunoSEQ multiplex PCR, and TCRdb holds only the in-frame ones, with some missing. The sample has approximately 120,000 clones, around 78% seen once. Sequencing input: PBMCs. Receptor source: a man aged 35-49 years in good health and CMV-seronegative.

This sequence joins TRBV7-8 and TRBJ2-3; perhaps TRBD2 as D (5 bases). Trimming removed 1 base from V and 2 bases from J, with 10 bases in between. Germline values: CDR1 SGHVS, CDR2 FQNEAQ. The CDR3 covers 15 residues. CDR3 sequence reads: CASSLGGRATDTQYF. The CDR3 DNA sequence: TGTGCCAGCAGCTTAGGCGGGCGGGCCACAGATACGCAGTATTTT.

The chain couples TRBV19 to TRBJ2-7; D gene ambiguous. The CDR3 has 15 amino acids. The ends were cut back, 1 base at V and 3 bases at J, with 13 bases in the middle. Germline V gene sequence: CDR1 LNHDA, CDR2 SQIVND (reference sequence). For the CDR3, the DNA is TGTGCCAGTAGTATAGCCGCCGGTCTTGGCTACGAGCAGTACTTC. This translates into CASSIAAGLGYEQYF. Complete variable domain (other parts from reference TRBV19 and TRBJ2-7): DGGITQSPKYLFRKEGQNVTLSCEQNLNHDAMYWYRQDPGQGLRLIYYSQIVNDFQKGDIAEGYSVSREKKESFPLTVTSAQKNPTAFYLCASSIAAGLGYEQYFGPGTRLTVT.

Details on this clone: Other DNA sequences in this sample translate to the same CDR3. This chain links TRBV4-3 with TRBJ1-5; a possible D gene is TRBD1 (5 bases). Trimming pared 0 bases from V and 0 bases from J, leaving 9 bases between. This CDR3 is built from 16 residues. Germline V gene data show CDR1 as LGHNA and CDR2 as YSLEER. The CDR3 DNA reads TGCGCCAGCAGCCAAGAGGGGGGTCTTAGCAATCAGCCCCAGCATTTT. It yields the protein CASSQEGGLSNQPQHF.

This clone was recorded only once. The J gene is TRBJ2-2, the V gene TRBV6-5, with a possible D match to TRBD1 (6 bases). The CDR3 consists of 14 residues. Germline-derived CDR1 and CDR2 are MNHEY and SVGAGI. V was cut by 4 bases and J by 1 base, with 7 bases left in between. This CDR3 is CASSLGQNTGELFF. As DNA, the CDR3 is TGTGCCAGCAGTTTGGGACAGAACACCGGGGAGCTGTTTTTT.

The chain recombines TRBV7-9 with TRBJ2-1; perhaps TRBD2 as D (6 bases). Between the trimmed V and J ends, which lost 5 bases and 10 bases, there was a span of 15 bases. The germline V gene encodes CDR1 SEHNR and CDR2 FQNEAQ (reference sequence). This CDR3 spans 13 amino acids. CDR3 sequence (DNA): TGTGCCAGCAGCCGGAACGGGGGACGGGAGCAGTTCTTC. Protein product: CASSRNGGREQFF.

The V and J genes are TRBV28 and TRBJ2-3, with D possibly TRBD1 on 6 matching bases. V shed 3 bases and J shed 3 bases, with 19 bases lying between them. CDR1 is MDHEN, CDR2 SYDVKM, per germline. The CDR3 extends over 17 amino acids. The CDR3 spells CASSLPEGDIETDTQYF. The CDR3 nucleotides are TGTGCCAGCAGTTTGCCTGAGGGGGACATCGAGACAGATACGCAGTATTTT.

The chain carries TRBV7-2 and TRBJ1-5, with TRBD1 matching over 10 bases. In germline, CDR1 is SGHTA, CDR2 FQGNSA. This CDR3 has 15 amino acids. V lost 5 bases to trimming and J lost 9 bases; unmatched junction nucleotides: 10. The CDR3 sequence is CASSNSGTGVLPQHF. DNA of the CDR3: TGTGCCAGCAGCAACTCCGGGACAGGGGTGTTGCCCCAGCATTTT.

This clone was picked up one time. V and J are TRBV11-1 and TRBJ2-1; D remains ambiguous. Germline assignment: CDR1 SGHAT and CDR2 FQDESV (reference sequence). This CDR3 comprises 13 residues. The V gene lost 6 bases and the J gene lost 1 base, with 7 bases spanning the gap. The DNA of the CDR3 is TGTGCCAGCAGTCCGACATCCTACAATGAGCAGTTCTTC. This codes for CASSPTSYNEQFF.

CDR3 sequence reads: CASSRNPGQGGYGYTF. As DNA, the CDR3 is TGTGCCAGCAGCCGAAATCCGGGACAGGGGGGGTATGGCTACACCTTC. The rearrangement uses TRBV7-2 and TRBJ1-2; TRBD1 aligns across 11 bases. The V and J ends lost 5 bases and 5 bases, in that order; junction bases with no gene match: 10. The CDR3 spans 16 residues. The germline CDR1 and CDR2 sequences are SGHTA and FQGNSA.

This chain uses TRBV6-1 with TRBJ2-2, with 7 bases that match TRBD1. Looked up from germline, CDR1 is MNHNS and CDR2 is SASEGT. The CDR3 extends over 15 amino acids. The J segment lost 2 bases and the V segment lost 6 bases, leaving 6 bases of the junction unmatched. The CDR3 DNA follows: TGTGCCAGCAGAGGGCGGACAGGTAACACCGGGGAGCTGTTTTTT. This gives the protein CASRGRTGNTGELFF.

The chain links TRBV12-5 to TRBJ1-1; TRBD1 agrees at 9 bases. The CDR3 runs to 20 residues. V trimming: 3 bases; J trimming: 0 bases; junction bases outside the gene matches: 17. Germline V gene sequence: CDR1 LGHNT, CDR2 FRNRAP. This CDR3 reads CASGLGGTGGLLFMNTEAFF. The CDR3 nucleotides read TGTGCTAGTGGTTTAGGGGGAACAGGGGGCCTTTTATTCATGAACACTGAAGCTTTCTTT.

The chain couples TRBV7-2 to TRBJ1-1; unclear D gene. Germline CDR1 SGHTA, CDR2 FQGNSA. The CDR3 is 15 amino acids. The V gene lost 1 base and the J gene lost 0 bases, with 9 bases spanning the gap. In DNA, the CDR3 is TGTGCCAGCAGCTTAGACGGCAGGTTGAACACTGAAGCTTTCTTT. The encoded protein is CASSLDGRLNTEAFF.

This sequence joins TRBV11-2 and TRBJ2-1, with 8 bases identical to TRBD2. Germline lookup yields CDR1 SGHAT and CDR2 FQNNGV. Losses at the gene ends were 5 bases for V and 15 bases for J; bases not matched to a gene: 12. The CDR3 has 13 residues. CDR3 region: CASSRGKAGVSFF. The CDR3 nucleotides are TGTGCCAGCAGCCGAGGAAAAGCGGGGGTGTCGTTCTTC.

This chain uses TRBV4-1 with TRBJ1-1; D might be TRBD1 (6 bases). The germline V gene encodes CDR1 MGHRA and CDR2 YSYEKL. Trimming stripped 3 bases from V and 1 base from J, with 15 bases between. The CDR3 loop spans 16 amino acids. For the CDR3, the DNA is TGCGCCAGCAGCCAGTCTACAGGGCTGGGGAACACTGAAGCTTTCTTT. Residues: CASSQSTGLGNTEAFF.

The chain is built from TRBV18 and TRBJ2-5, with D possibly TRBD2 on 6 matching bases. Trimming cost V 6 bases and J 0 bases, with 17 bases left between them. The CDR3 contains 16 residues. Germline V gene data show CDR1 as KGHSH and CDR2 as LQKENI. The chain's CDR3 is CASSPWDAGNQETQYF. In nucleotides, the CDR3 is TGTGCCAGCTCCCCCTGGGATGCGGGGAACCAAGAGACCCAGTACTTC.

This clone occurred a few times. V usage is TRBV5-6 and J usage is TRBJ1-2, with no clear D. V was pared by 0 bases and J by 4 bases, with 10 bases between. The CDR3 loop spans 14 amino acids. The germline CDR1 and CDR2 sequences are SGHDT and YYEEEE. The CDR3 sequence: CASSLGSQFYGYTF. The CDR3 DNA reads as TGTGCCAGCAGCTTGGGGTCACAGTTCTATGGCTACACCTTC.

The V gene is TRBV13, the J gene TRBJ1-3; maybe TRBD1 (5 bases). The length of the CDR3 is 16 residues. Per the germline V gene, CDR1 is PRHDT and CDR2 is FYEKMQ (reference sequence). Trimming took off 5 bases at V and 4 bases at J, with 18 bases between the two ends. In nucleotides, the CDR3 is TGTGCCAGCAGCCTGTCGCGGGGGGTATCCGGAAACACCATATATTTT. The encoded protein is CASSLSRGVSGNTIYF.

This chain connects TRBV11-1 to TRBJ1-1, with TRBD1 matching over 9 bases. The CDR3 is 18 residues long. V dropped 4 bases and J dropped 5; count of bases not matched to a gene: 17. The germline gives CDR1 SGHAT, CDR2 FQDESV (reference sequence). The DNA of the CDR3 is TGTGCCAGCAGCTCACGCACCGGGACAGGGATTCGGTCTACTGAAGCTTTCTTT. Its protein product is CASSSRTGTGIRSTEAFF.

With respect to this clone: At one boundary the junction diverges from the germline segment, which might be a read error. The chain uses TRBV7-7 and TRBJ1-4, with 7 bases that match TRBD1. Germline CDR1 reads SSHAT; CDR2 reads FNYEAQ (reference sequence). The CDR3 runs 15 residues. The CDR3 DNA follows: TGTGCTAGCAGCTTACGACAGGGTCTTAATGAAAAACTGTTTTTT. Protein sequence: CASSLRQGLNEKLFF.

This chain uses TRBV19 with TRBJ2-1; D is undetermined. The CDR3 has 13 amino acids. Germline V CDR1 and CDR2: LNHDA, SQIVND (reference sequence). Trimming shortened V by 4 bases and J by 6 bases, and 10 bases separated the two germline ends. The DNA for the CDR3 is TGTGCCAGTAGTAGGGCCGGTCTCAATGAGCAGTTCTTC. As protein: CASSRAGLNEQFF.

The V gene is TRBV4-2, the J gene TRBJ2-5, with 10 bases fitting TRBD2. V was pared by 1 base and J by 5 bases, with 13 bases of the junction left unmatched. The CDR3 extends over 18 amino acids. From germline, CDR1 is LGHNA and CDR2 YNFKEQ. The CDR3 nucleotides read TGTGCCAGCAGCCAAGGGGATAAAGAAGCGGGGGGGCGGGAGACCCAGTACTTC. The encoded protein is CASSQGDKEAGGRETQYF.